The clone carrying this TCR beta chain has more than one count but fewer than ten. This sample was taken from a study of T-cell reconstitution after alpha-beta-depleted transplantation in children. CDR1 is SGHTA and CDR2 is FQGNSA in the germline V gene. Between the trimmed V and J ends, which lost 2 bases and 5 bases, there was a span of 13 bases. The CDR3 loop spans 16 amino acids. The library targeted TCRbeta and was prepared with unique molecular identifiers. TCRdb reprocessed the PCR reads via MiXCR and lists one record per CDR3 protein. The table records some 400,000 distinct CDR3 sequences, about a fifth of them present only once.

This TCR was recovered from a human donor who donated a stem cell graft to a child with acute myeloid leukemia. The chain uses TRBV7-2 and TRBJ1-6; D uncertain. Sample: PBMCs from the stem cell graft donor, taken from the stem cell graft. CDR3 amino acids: CASSLQRLGNNSPLHF. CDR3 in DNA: TGTGCCAGCAGCTTACAGAGGCTGGGAAATAATTCACCCCTCCACTTT.